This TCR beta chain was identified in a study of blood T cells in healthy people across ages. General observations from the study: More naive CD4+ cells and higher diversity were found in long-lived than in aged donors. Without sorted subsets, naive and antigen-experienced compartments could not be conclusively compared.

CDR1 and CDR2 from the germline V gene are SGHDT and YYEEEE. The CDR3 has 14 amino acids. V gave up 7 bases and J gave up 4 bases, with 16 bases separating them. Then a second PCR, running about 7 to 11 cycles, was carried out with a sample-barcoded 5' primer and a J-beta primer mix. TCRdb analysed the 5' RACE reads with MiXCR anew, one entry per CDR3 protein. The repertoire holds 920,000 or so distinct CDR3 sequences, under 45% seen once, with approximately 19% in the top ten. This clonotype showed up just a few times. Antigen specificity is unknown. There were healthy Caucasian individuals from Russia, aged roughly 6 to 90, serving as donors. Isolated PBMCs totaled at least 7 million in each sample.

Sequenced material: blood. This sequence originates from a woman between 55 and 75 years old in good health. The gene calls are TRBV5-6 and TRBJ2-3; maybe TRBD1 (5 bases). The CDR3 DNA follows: TGTGCCAGCGCCCAAAGGGGCGGTCCAGATACGCAGTATTTT. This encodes CASAQRGGPDTQYF.